The 21 T cell receptor beta chains listed next were all sequenced from one sample in a study of T cell changes during pregnancy in multiple sclerosis. Sequencing used immunoSEQ multiplex PCR; TCRdb keeps in-frame clones, though not all of them. The sample has about 42,000 clones; about nine tenths are singletons. This specimen was CD4+ T cells from peripheral blood mononuclear cells, taken before pregnancy. The origin of the receptors is a female donor with multiple sclerosis, enrolled in a pregnancy study.

The gene calls are TRBV4-3 and TRBJ1-1; D is unclear. The CDR3 is made up of 13 amino acids. Germline loops: CDR1 LGHNA, CDR2 YSLEER. V lost 0 bases and J lost 3, with 5 bases in between. The CDR3 sequence: CASSQDPDTEAFF. CDR3 bases: TGCGCCAGCAGCCAAGATCCGGACACTGAAGCTTTCTTT.

The J gene is TRBJ2-7, the V gene TRBV19; TRBD1 matches at 8 bases. The length of the CDR3 is 14 residues. The germline CDR1 and CDR2 sequences are LNHDA and SQIVND (reference sequence). The V gene end was trimmed by 5 bases and the J gene end by 1 base; junction bases not matched to a gene: 4. CDR3: CASSSRTGSYEQYF. Written as DNA, the CDR3 is TGTGCCAGTAGTTCCCGGACAGGGTCCTACGAGCAGTACTTC.

V and J are TRBV9 and TRBJ2-2, with TRBD2 matching over 9 bases. This CDR3 region has 15 residues. The germline gives CDR1 SGDLS, CDR2 YYNGEE. Trimming removed 1 base from V and 6 bases from J; junction bases left unmatched: 4. For the CDR3, the DNA is TGTGCCAGCAGCGTACGTAGCGGGGGCGCCGGGGAGCTGTTTTTT. Translation: CASSVRSGGAGELFF.

The rearrangement links TRBV7-9 to TRBJ1-2; 10 nucleotides align to TRBD1. The CDR3 contains 16 residues. From germline, CDR1 is SEHNR and CDR2 FQNEAQ (reference sequence). J gave up 7 bases and V 6 bases, and 14 bases lay outside the gene matches. The chain's CDR3 is CASSPETGGGVGGYTF. In DNA, the CDR3 is TGTGCCAGCAGTCCTGAGACAGGGGGCGGTGTCGGTGGCTACACCTTC.

V usage is TRBV7-2 and J usage is TRBJ2-7, with TRBD2 as a possible D gene (5 bases). From germline, CDR1 is SGHTA and CDR2 FQGNSA. CDR3 size: 14 residues. With 2 bases removed from V and 5 bases from J, the gap between germline ends came to 13 bases. The DNA of the CDR3 is TGTGCCAGCAGCTTAATGACACCGGAGGACGAGCAGTACTTC. Encoded protein: CASSLMTPEDEQYF.

The chain is built from TRBV23-1 and TRBJ1-5, with unresolved D. TRBV23-1 is placed among ORFs of uncertain function. The CDR3 length is 13 residues. Trimming removed 8 bases from V and 3 bases from J, with 11 bases in between. This CDR3 is CASPQVLNQPQHF. The DNA for the CDR3 is TGCGCCAGCCCTCAGGTACTCAATCAGCCCCAGCATTTT.

V usage is TRBV7-2 and J usage is TRBJ1-4; D call uncertain. V was cut by 3 bases and J by 8 bases, with 16 bases left in between. The CDR3 loop spans 15 amino acids. CDR1 is SGHTA and CDR2 is FQGNSA in the germline V gene. This CDR3 reads CASSFTGRSGEKLFF. In DNA, the CDR3 is TGTGCCAGCAGCTTTACCGGACGCAGCGGCGAAAAACTGTTTTTT.

CDR3 region: CASSNAGMNTEAFF. The CDR3 nucleotides read TGTGCCAGCAGCAACGCGGGCATGAACACTGAAGCTTTCTTT. This rearrangement joins TRBV9 to TRBJ1-1; unclear D gene. CDR1 SGDLS and CDR2 YYNGEE come from the germline V gene. This CDR3 region has 14 residues. Trimming stripped 4 bases from V and 0 bases from J, with 10 bases between.

The chain links TRBV7-6 to TRBJ2-2; D unresolved. This CDR3 spans 16 amino acids. The V gene lost 2 bases and the J gene lost 0 bases, with 10 bases spanning the gap. Per germline, CDR1 SGHVS and CDR2 FNYEAQ. CDR3 sequence: CASSLITNPNTGELFF. The CDR3 region has the DNA TGTGCCAGCAGCTTAATTACAAACCCGAACACCGGGGAGCTGTTTTTT. Full variable domain (remainder filled in from reference TRBV7-6 and TRBJ2-2): GAGVSQSPRYKVTKRGQDVALRCDPISGHVSLYWYRQALGQGPEFLTYFNYEAQQDKSGLPNDRFSAERPEGSISTLTIQRTEQRDSAMYRCASSLITNPNTGELFFGEGSRLTVL.

The chain combines TRBV27 with TRBJ2-5; no reliable D call. From germline, CDR1 is MNHEY and CDR2 SMNVEV (reference sequence). This CDR3 spans 11 amino acids. The V end lost 5 bases, the J end lost 4 bases, and 5 bases lay between the germline ends. CDR3 nucleotide sequence: TGTGCCAGCAGTGCCGGAGAGACCCAGTACTTC. Protein sequence: CASSAGETQYF.

The V call is TRBV27, the J call TRBJ1-1; the D is unclear. This CDR3 is built from 13 residues. Germline V lookup: CDR1 MNHEY, CDR2 SMNVEV (reference sequence). Between the trimmed V and J ends, which lost 6 bases and 8 bases, there was a span of 16 bases. CDR3 DNA sequence: TGTGCCAGCAGGGGTTCCCGGAGGGTCGAAGCTTTCTTT. Translating it yields CASRGSRRVEAFF.

The gene calls are TRBV15 and TRBJ2-7; 11 nucleotides match TRBD1. The CDR3 runs to 16 residues. J gave up 3 bases and V 2 bases, and 6 bases lay outside the gene matches. CDR1 and CDR2 from the germline V gene are LNHNV and YYDKDF (reference sequence). The CDR3 loop is CATSRSAGTGGYEQYF. Written as DNA, the CDR3 is TGTGCCACCAGCAGATCCGCCGGGACAGGGGGCTACGAGCAGTACTTC. Variable domain in full (rest from reference TRBV15 and TRBJ2-7): DAMVIQNPRYQVTQFGKPVTLSCSQTLNHNVMYWYQQKSSQAPKLLFHYYDKDFNNEADTPDNFQSRRPNTSFCFLDIRSPGLGDTAMYLCATSRSAGTGGYEQYFGPGTRLTVT.

The chain is built from TRBV30 and TRBJ2-3; 14 positions agree with TRBD2. There are 18 residues in the CDR3. Germline assignment: CDR1 GTSNPN and CDR2 SVGIG (reference sequence). V shed 0 bases and J 2 bases; nucleotides not matched to a gene: 7. CDR3 nucleotide sequence: TGTGCCTGGAGTGTATCCCGGACTAGCGGGGGGACCACAGATACGCAGTATTTT. Its protein is CAWSVSRTSGGTTDTQYF.

J is TRBJ2-5 and V is TRBV7-2, with 13 bases lining up with TRBD2. There are 14 residues in the CDR3. Germline V gene sequence: CDR1 SGHTA, CDR2 FQGNSA. With V trimmed by 5 bases and J by 5 bases, 2 bases remained unmatched. The CDR3 DNA sequence: TGTGCCAGCAGCGTGACTAGCGGGGGGGAGACCCAGTACTTC. Translation gives CASSVTSGGETQYF. Combining the CDR3 with reference TRBV7-2 and TRBJ2-5 gives the whole variable domain GAGVSQSPSNKVTEKGKDVELRCDPISGHTALYWYRQSLGQGLEFLIYFQGNSAPDKSGLPSDRFSAERTGGSVSTLTIQRTQQEDSAVYLCASSVTSGGETQYFGPGTRLLVL.

V and J are TRBV10-3 and TRBJ2-2; 7 positions agree with TRBD2. The V gene's germline CDR1 is ENHRY and CDR2 SYGVKD. The CDR3 runs to 15 residues. J lost 4 bases, V lost 2 bases, and 4 bases had no gene match. The CDR3 DNA follows: TGTGCCATCAGTGAGAATCTAGCGGCCACCGGGGAGCTGTTTTTT. Amino acid sequence: CAISENLAATGELFF.

This clone appeared a single time. This chain links TRBV6-6 with TRBJ1-4; 11 bases agree with TRBD1. V trimming: 6 bases; J trimming: 2 bases; junction bases outside the gene matches: 5. The length of the CDR3 is 16 residues. CDR1 and CDR2 (germline): MNHNY, SVGAGI (reference sequence). CDR3 sequence reads: CASSPGDRGTNEKLFF. The CDR3 nucleotides read TGTGCCAGCAGCCCAGGGGACAGGGGGACTAATGAAAAACTGTTTTTT.

The rearrangement links TRBV7-8 to TRBJ2-5, with 12 nucleotides matching TRBD2. The CDR3 runs 16 residues. The V gene end was trimmed by 10 bases and the J gene end by 1 base; junction bases not matched to a gene: 10. Germline V gene sequence: CDR1 SGHVS, CDR2 FQNEAQ. As DNA, the CDR3 is TGTGCCACCAAGACTAGCGGGGGAAATATCCAAGAGACCCAGTACTTC. Protein product: CATKTSGGNIQETQYF.

The CDR3 nucleotides read TGCAGCGTCGGGAGGGGGGTCGGGTACACTGAAGCTTTCTTT. Residues: CSVGRGVGYTEAFF. The chain links TRBV29-1 to TRBJ1-1; tentatively, D is TRBD1 (6 bases). V gave up 6 bases and J gave up 3 bases, with 17 bases separating them. Germline V gives CDR1 SQVTM, CDR2 ANQGSEA. This CDR3 is 14 amino acids long.

DNA for the CDR3: TGTGCCAGCAGCTGGACAACGGGGGGCCTCTATGGCTACACCTTC. Residues: CASSWTTGGLYGYTF. J is TRBJ1-2 and V is TRBV11-2; D possibly corresponds to TRBD1 (6 bases). Germline CDR1 SGHAT, CDR2 FQNNGV. The CDR3 is made up of 15 amino acids. V was trimmed by 4 bases and J by 4 bases, leaving 16 bases between them.

The chain recombines TRBV7-8 with TRBJ2-7; D perhaps matches TRBD1 (6 bases). The CDR3 is 15 residues long. The V and J ends lost 0 bases and 4 bases respectively, with 13 bases between them. Germline V gives CDR1 SGHVS, CDR2 FQNEAQ. In DNA form, the CDR3 reads TGTGCCAGCAGCTTAGCGGGGGCACAGGGTTACGAGCAGTACTTC. It specifies CASSLAGAQGYEQYF.

The CDR3 here is CASSLTGVGNTIYF. DNA of the CDR3: TGTGCCAGCAGCTTAACAGGGGTCGGAAACACCATATATTTT. This rearrangement joins TRBV11-2 to TRBJ1-3, with 7 bases that match TRBD1. The V gene end was trimmed by 2 bases and the J gene end by 4 bases; junction bases not matched to a gene: 2. This CDR3 is 14 amino acids long. Germline V gene data show CDR1 as SGHAT and CDR2 as FQNNGV.